The rows below give T cell receptor beta chains drawn from one sample of a study of Graves' ophthalmopathy and Graves' hyperthyroidism. TCRdb itself ran the multiplex PCR reads through MiXCR, one entry per CDR3 protein. In the table there are hundreds of thousands of distinct CDR3 sequences, around 42% of which are singletons. The source material was peripheral blood. The source is an adult man with Graves' ophthalmopathy. Each CDR3 is given with its conserved first and last residue. Fields, in order: J gene, clone size, D gene, V gene, CDR3 protein, CDR3 DNA. A D gene is named only where the DNA matches it firmly. The listing skips clone size in some rows; elsewhere it reads once, few, many or a size class.

TRBJ2-5	-	TRBD2	TRBV20-1	CSARPVGGARETQYF	TGCAGTGCTAGACCAGTCGGGGGGGCCCGGGAGACCCAGTACTTC
TRBJ2-5	-	TRBD2	TRBV5-4	CASRAGGRGETQYF	TGTGCCAGCAGGGCGGGCGGGAGAGGGGAGACCCAGTACTTC
TRBJ2-2	-	TRBD1	TRBV14	CASSLDRVTLNTGELFF	TGTGCCAGCAGCTTGGACAGGGTAACGTTGAACACCGGGGAGCTGTTTTTT
TRBJ2-5	-	-	TRBV4-3	CASSDGKGWWETQYF	TGCGCCAGCAGTGACGGGAAGGGGTGGTGGGAGACCCAGTACTTC
TRBJ1-6	-	TRBD1	TRBV10-3	CAISEGTGRTPLHF	TGTGCCATCAGTGAAGGGACAGGGAGGACACCCCTCCACTTT
TRBJ2-5	-	TRBD2	TRBV6-6	CASSLQSGGVETQYF	TGTGCCAGCAGTCTACAGAGCGGGGGGGTGGAGACCCAGTACTTC
TRBJ2-2	once	-	TRBV12-3/TRBV12-4	CASGAWEGDTGELFF	TGTGCTAGTGGTGCTTGGGAAGGGGACACCGGGGAGCTGTTTTTT
TRBJ2-5	-	-	TRBV24-1	CATSDSPRGRPPIETQYF	TGTGCCACCAGTGATTCACCCAGGGGCCGCCCTCCAATTGAGACCCAGTACTTC
TRBJ2-5	few	TRBD2	TRBV7-9	CASSQVAGETQYF	TGTGCCAGCAGCCAAGTAGCGGGAGAGACCCAGTACTTC
TRBJ2-7	many	-	TRBV10-3	CAIRAPAYEQYF	TGTGCCATCAGGGCCCCAGCCTACGAGCAGTACTTC
TRBJ2-7	few	TRBD1	TRBV29-1	CSVARGQVSSYEQYF	TGCAGCGTTGCCCGGGGACAGGTTTCTTCCTACGAGCAGTACTTC
TRBJ1-2	many	TRBD1	TRBV10-3	CAIRSPGQVASYTF	TGTGCCATCAGGAGTCCGGGACAGGTGGCAAGCTACACCTTC
TRBJ2-6	-	-	TRBV6-5	CASSPPRSGANVLTF	TGTGCCAGCAGCCCTCCCCGCTCTGGGGCCAACGTCCTGACTTTC
TRBJ2-5	-	-	TRBV7-2	CASSLVRETQYF	TGTGCCAGCAGCTTAGTGCGGGAGACCCAGTACTTC
TRBJ2-7	-	TRBD1	TRBV4-2	CASSRKIGRTGVYEQYF	TGTGCCAGCAGCCGCAAGATAGGTAGGACAGGGGTGTACGAGCAGTACTTC
TRBJ2-7	-	-	TRBV7-2	CASSNSVGSSYEQYF	TGTGCCAGCAGTAATAGCGTCGGCTCTTCCTACGAGCAGTACTTC
TRBJ2-7	-	TRBD2	TRBV20-1	CSAREIAGGGYEQYF	TGCAGTGCTAGAGAGATAGCGGGAGGGGGCTACGAGCAGTACTTC
TRBJ1-2	few	TRBD1	TRBV6-5	CASIHPYRQGDVGGYTF	TGTGCCAGCATCCACCCATATAGACAGGGGGATGTGGGAGGCTACACCTTC
TRBJ1-1	-	-	TRBV27	CASTGWFGAEAFF	TGTGCCAGCACTGGATGGTTTGGGGCTGAAGCTTTCTTT
TRBJ2-7	-	TRBD1	TRBV3-1	CASSRTGREQYF	TGTGCCAGCAGCCGGACAGGAAGGGAGCAGTACTTC
TRBJ2-1	once	-	TRBV10-2	CASSEGQTPFYEQFF	TGCGCCAGCAGTGAGGGACAGACCCCCTTTTACGAGCAGTTCTTC
TRBJ1-3	many	-	TRBV6-5	CASSPGRSGNTIYF	TGTGCCAGCAGTCCAGGGAGGTCTGGAAACACCATATATTTT